This TCR beta chain was recovered during a study of T cell repertoires in cytomegalovirus infection. MiXCR was run by TCRdb on the reads, yielding one entry per CDR3 protein. The table includes around 500,000 distinct CDR3 sequences, approximately 46% detected once. This CDR3 region has 16 residues. With V trimmed by 3 bases and J by 2 bases, 7 bases remained unmatched. The V gene's germline CDR1 is SGHVS and CDR2 FQNEAQ. On this clonotype itself: Its antigen is undetermined.

The chain uses TRBV7-8 and TRBJ1-3, with 7 bases matching TRBD1. The sequence was collected from a human donor in good health (CMV status not recorded). Some clones in this sample may be carry-over from other donors' samples. The material sequenced was cultured PBMCs, taken from culture after CMV antigen stimulation. The CDR3 sequence is CASSFSLTGTGNTIYF. In nucleotides, the CDR3 is TGTGCCAGCAGCTTTAGCTTGACAGGGACTGGAAACACCATATATTTT.